A selection of T cell receptor beta chains follows, all from one sample in a study of blood T cell repertoires in COVID-19. Repertoires were generated with immunoSEQ multiplex PCR, while TCRdb's copy carries only in-frame clones and drops some. The sample has roughly 71,000 clones, 85% seen once. The sequenced material came from peripheral blood. All receptors derive from a man in his fifties with acute or convalescent COVID-19. The conserved cysteine and the conserved F or W are not part of the CDR3 here.

TRBV7-9,TRBJ2-2,12,ASSFAANTGELF
TRBV9,TRBJ1-3,9,ASRGGNTIY
TRBV4-1,TRBJ1-5,14,ASSRIGGGIDQPQH
TRBV27,TRBJ2-5,12,ASSLWWGEETQY
TRBV12-3/TRBV12-4,TRBJ1-2,10,ASSLDRGGYT
TRBV6-6,TRBJ2-1,12,ASSGTGSYNEQF
TRBV2,TRBJ1-2,13,ASSDHGQGPGGYT
TRBV10-1,TRBJ2-3,13,ASSEERGGTDTQY
TRBV24-1,TRBJ2-1,14,ATSDFGGATYNEQF
TRBV7-3,TRBJ2-5,12,ASSLSGGAETQY
TRBV20-1,TRBJ1-2,12,SASGRDKLDGYT
TRBV5-1,TRBJ2-3,12,ASGAGGNTDTQY
TRBV30,TRBJ2-5,10,AWRGGDETQY
TRBV7-8,TRBJ1-5,12,ASSPRGGNQPQH
TRBV19,TRBJ1-1,12,ASSISTENTEAF
TRBV27,TRBJ1-5,15,ASSPISPILGNQPQH
TRBV6-5,TRBJ1-5,13,ASSLYRANNQPQH
TRBV18,TRBJ1-1,13,ASSPRAGLDTEAF
TRBV18,TRBJ2-7,15,ASSPGTHPRALYEQY
TRBV11-2,TRBJ2-7,12,ASSDSGFSYEQY
TRBV7-3,TRBJ2-3,13,ASSLRGGNTDTQY
TRBV7-2,TRBJ2-3,14,ASSLVERGGTDTQY
TRBV12-3/TRBV12-4,TRBJ2-7,9,ASSTGYEQY
TRBV3-1/TRBV3-2,TRBJ2-3,15,ASSQWTGTSDPDTQY
TRBV6-5,TRBJ1-2,13,ASRNQGLENYGYT
TRBV10-1,TRBJ2-5,11,ASRGLAVETQY
TRBV6-5,TRBJ2-2,13,ASSYASPNTGELF
TRBV6-1,TRBJ2-1,14,ASSEPGLAGPGEQF
TRBV5-1,TRBJ2-7,12,ASSLVTGPYEQY
TRBV6-5,TRBJ1-3,13,ASSYSGTGENTIY
TRBV21-1,TRBJ2-3,8,ASSPKAMY
TRBV27,TRBJ2-1,12,ASSLSGTYNEQF
TRBV5-1,TRBJ2-5,11,ASSPDSLETQY
TRBV11-2,TRBJ2-3,12,ASSWTSGTDTQY
TRBV4-1,TRBJ2-2,12,ATAEGGESGELF
TRBV29-1,TRBJ1-1,9,SVDSYTEAF
TRBV5-1,TRBJ2-1,11,ASSQGAGNEQF
TRBV29-1,TRBJ1-1,11,SVYGTGDTEAF
TRBV6-5,TRBJ2-3,14,ASSYSSGGGSDTQY
TRBV4-1,TRBJ2-5,19,ASSRTVWGLAGGVNQETQY
TRBV29-1,TRBJ1-2,9,SVEGSDMRT
TRBV5-1,TRBJ1-6,16,ASDFGDRGSSYNSPLH
TRBV5-6,TRBJ1-1,14,ASSFGTGGVGTEAF